This is a list of T cell receptor beta chains from one sample in a study of blood T cell repertoires in COVID-19. The method was immunoSEQ multiplex PCR; TCRdb's version includes in-frame clones alone and lacks a portion of them. The sample yields some 460,000 clones, about 89% seen once. Sequenced input: peripheral blood. The receptors originated from a woman between 25 and 40 years old with acute or convalescent COVID-19. The CDR3 runs from the conserved cysteine through the conserved F or W. Each record gives: J gene, CDR3 length, V gene, D gene, clone size, CDR3 protein, CDR3 DNA. A D gene is named only where the DNA matches it firmly. The listing skips clone size in some rows; elsewhere it reads once, few, many or a size class.

J: TRBJ1-5
length: 15
V: TRBV5-6
D: -
size: -
CDR3: CASSQALGANQPQHF
DNA: TGTGCCAGCAGCCAAGCTCTGGGGGCTAACCAGCCCCAGCATTTT

J: TRBJ2-5
length: 13
V: TRBV6-5
D: -
size: -
CDR3: CASTMQGLETQYF
DNA: TGTGCCAGCACCATGCAGGGATTAGAGACCCAGTACTTC

J: TRBJ1-1
length: 14
V: TRBV10-1
D: -
size: -
CDR3: CASSDGHLNTEAFF
DNA: TGCGCCAGCAGTGATGGACACCTAAACACTGAAGCTTTCTTT

J: TRBJ2-5
length: 16
V: TRBV5-6
D: -
size: -
CDR3: CASSLFTAGTQETQYF
DNA: TGTGCCAGCAGCTTGTTCACGGCGGGGACCCAAGAGACCCAGTACTTC

J: TRBJ1-2
length: 14
V: TRBV2
D: -
size: -
CDR3: CASSEAARNYGYTF
DNA: TGTGCCAGCAGTGAAGCGGCCAGGAACTATGGCTACACCTTC

J: TRBJ2-3
length: 13
V: TRBV24-1
D: -
size: -
CDR3: CASSGREMDTQYF
DNA: TGTGCCTCGAGTGGCAGGGAAATGGATACGCAGTATTTT

J: TRBJ1-2
length: 15
V: TRBV7-9
D: -
size: -
CDR3: CASSKQSGLGDGYTF
DNA: TGTGCCAGCAGCAAACAGTCAGGTCTCGGTGATGGCTACACCTTC

J: TRBJ2-7
length: 13
V: TRBV6-2/TRBV6-3
D: -
size: -
CDR3: CASSLRQAYEQYF
DNA: TGTGCCAGCAGTTTACGACAGGCCTACGAGCAGTACTTC

J: TRBJ2-5
length: 13
V: TRBV10-1
D: -
size: -
CDR3: CASSGSSKETQYF
DNA: TGCGCCAGCAGTGGGTCTAGTAAAGAGACCCAGTACTTC

J: TRBJ1-2
length: 14
V: TRBV7-9
D: TRBD1
size: -
CDR3: CAMGPGTGAYGYTF
DNA: TGTGCCATGGGACCGGGGACAGGGGCCTATGGCTACACCTTC

J: TRBJ2-7
length: 14
V: TRBV6-5
D: -
size: -
CDR3: CASSYSKQGYEQYF
DNA: TGTGCCAGCAGTTACTCGAAACAGGGCTACGAGCAGTACTTC

J: TRBJ2-5
length: 13
V: TRBV12-3/TRBV12-4
D: -
size: -
CDR3: CASSLDGAGTQYF
DNA: TGTGCCAGCAGTTTAGATGGCGCAGGAACCCAGTACTTC

J: TRBJ1-2
length: 15
V: TRBV5-1
D: TRBD1
size: -
CDR3: CASSRTGGAEYGYTF
DNA: TGCGCCAGCAGCAGGACAGGGGGCGCGGAGTATGGCTACACCTTC

J: TRBJ2-3
length: 16
V: TRBV24-1
D: TRBD2
size: once
CDR3: CATSDATGGQTDTQYF
DNA: TGTGCCACCAGTGATGCCACGGGGGGGCAAACAGATACGCAGTATTTT

J: TRBJ1-1
length: 15
V: TRBV6-6
D: -
size: -
CDR3: CASRRTSYENTEAFF
DNA: TGTGCCAGCAGACGGACAAGCTACGAGAACACTGAAGCTTTCTTT

J: TRBJ2-5
length: 14
V: TRBV2
D: TRBD1
size: -
CDR3: CASRGGQGTETQYF
DNA: TGTGCCAGCAGGGGGGGACAGGGGACGGAGACCCAGTACTTC

J: TRBJ1-2
length: 14
V: TRBV7-9
D: TRBD1
size: -
CDR3: CASSLTGGAWTYTF
DNA: TGTGCCAGCAGCTTGACAGGGGGCGCGTGGACCTACACCTTC

J: TRBJ1-1
length: 14
V: TRBV5-5
D: -
size: -
CDR3: CASSSPGGVAEAFF
DNA: TGTGCCAGCAGCTCACCGGGCGGGGTAGCTGAAGCTTTCTTT

J: TRBJ2-3
length: 17
V: TRBV4-2
D: -
size: -
CDR3: CASSQDRRPLGKDTQYF
DNA: TGTGCCAGCAGCCAAGATCGCCGACCCCTCGGGAAAGATACGCAGTATTTT

J: TRBJ2-3
length: 13
V: TRBV2
D: TRBD2
size: -
CDR3: CASEAGEADTQYF
DNA: TGTGCCAGCGAAGCGGGGGAGGCAGATACGCAGTATTTT

J: TRBJ2-5
length: 15
V: TRBV7-9
D: TRBD1
size: -
CDR3: CASSLGQGAQETQYF
DNA: TGTGCCAGCAGCTTAGGACAGGGGGCCCAAGAGACCCAGTACTTC

J: TRBJ2-7
length: 14
V: TRBV5-4
D: TRBD1
size: few
CDR3: CASRRAGGSSEQYF
DNA: TGTGCCAGCAGAAGGGCAGGGGGCTCAAGCGAGCAGTACTTC

J: TRBJ1-1
length: 13
V: TRBV5-1
D: -
size: once
CDR3: CASSLGSSAEAFF
DNA: TGCGCCAGCAGCTTGGGGAGTAGCGCTGAAGCTTTCTTT

J: TRBJ2-7
length: 12
V: TRBV30
D: TRBD1
size: -
CDR3: CAWGQGGYEQYF
DNA: TGTGCCTGGGGACAGGGGGGATACGAGCAGTACTTC

J: TRBJ2-1
length: 13
V: TRBV7-9
D: TRBD2
size: -
CDR3: CASSSRTSANQFF
DNA: TGTGCCAGCAGCTCGAGAACTAGCGCGAACCAGTTCTTC

J: TRBJ2-1
length: 16
V: TRBV18
D: -
size: -
CDR3: CASSPKGFAQDFEQFF
DNA: TGTGCCAGCTCACCGAAAGGATTCGCCCAAGACTTTGAGCAGTTCTTC

J: TRBJ1-2
length: 16
V: TRBV4-2
D: -
size: -
CDR3: CASSPTTAGRSHGYTF
DNA: TGTGCCAGCAGCCCCACTACCGCCGGGAGGAGCCATGGCTACACCTTC

J: TRBJ1-1
length: 13
V: TRBV28
D: -
size: -
CDR3: CASSPQGFTEAFF
DNA: TGTGCCAGCAGTCCCCAGGGATTCACTGAAGCTTTCTTT

J: TRBJ1-1
length: 13
V: TRBV3-1/TRBV3-2
D: -
size: -
CDR3: CASSHGTPGAAFF
DNA: TGTGCCAGCAGCCACGGAACGCCAGGGGCTGCTTTCTTT

J: TRBJ1-2
length: 14
V: TRBV28
D: -
size: -
CDR3: CASTELGTPNGYTF
DNA: TGTGCCAGCACGGAACTGGGGACACCTAACGGCTACACCTTC

J: TRBJ2-5
length: 15
V: TRBV7-8
D: TRBD2
size: -
CDR3: CASSARTSGGETQYF
DNA: TGTGCCAGCAGCGCCAGGACTAGCGGGGGAGAGACCCAGTACTTC

J: TRBJ2-1
length: 15
V: TRBV5-1
D: TRBD1
size: -
CDR3: CASSPGGFSYNEQFF
DNA: TGCGCCAGCAGCCCAGGGGGCTTCTCCTACAATGAGCAGTTCTTC

J: TRBJ2-7
length: 15
V: TRBV10-3
D: -
size: -
CDR3: CAISGDGTQTYEQYF
DNA: TGTGCCATCAGTGGAGATGGGACTCAGACCTACGAGCAGTACTTC

J: TRBJ1-3
length: 11
V: TRBV6-5
D: -
size: -
CDR3: CASMALNTIYF
DNA: TGTGCCAGCATGGCTCTAAACACCATATATTTT

J: TRBJ1-5
length: 15
V: TRBV19
D: -
size: -
CDR3: CASSFGSVVNQPQHF
DNA: TGTGCCAGTAGTTTTGGCAGCGTTGTGAATCAGCCCCAGCATTTT

J: TRBJ2-2
length: 18
V: TRBV25-1
D: -
size: -
CDR3: CASSELERKGANTGELFF
DNA: TGTGCCAGCAGTGAATTAGAGCGGAAAGGCGCGAACACCGGGGAGCTGTTTTTT

J: TRBJ1-1
length: 14
V: TRBV27
D: -
size: -
CDR3: CASRLSRGGAEAFF
DNA: TGTGCCAGCAGACTTTCCAGGGGTGGCGCTGAAGCTTTCTTT

J: TRBJ2-1
length: 14
V: TRBV11-2
D: -
size: -
CDR3: CASSLGGALNEQFF
DNA: TGTGCCAGCAGCTTAGGCGGGGCGCTTAATGAGCAGTTCTTC

J: TRBJ1-5
length: 14
V: TRBV5-4
D: -
size: -
CDR3: CASSLVGSNQPQHF
DNA: TGTGCCAGCAGCTTGGTGGGCAGCAATCAGCCCCAGCATTTT

J: TRBJ1-3
length: 16
V: TRBV5-5
D: -
size: once
CDR3: CASSFEGALSGNTIYF
DNA: TGTGCCAGCAGCTTTGAGGGTGCCCTCTCTGGAAACACCATATATTTT

J: TRBJ2-1
length: 17
V: TRBV7-8
D: TRBD2
size: once
CDR3: CASSLSITSGGYNEQFF
DNA: TGTGCCAGCAGCTTATCCATCACTAGCGGGGGGTACAATGAGCAGTTCTTC